The present TCR beta chain was sequenced within a study of blood T cells in healthy people across ages. Study outcomes and limitations: A strong correlation was found between TCR beta diversity and the percentage of naive T cells.

Concerning this clonotype: The antigen is undetermined.

The germline CDR1 and CDR2 sequences are SEHNR and FQNEAQ (reference sequence). This CDR3 comprises 15 residues. V gave up 5 bases and J gave up 12 bases; unmatched junction bases: 15. Primed by a sample-barcoded 5' primer and a J-beta primer mix, a second PCR proceeded for about 7 to 11 cycles. TCRdb re-derived calls from the 5' RACE reads in MiXCR, one entry per CDR3 protein. The sample lists approximately 1,000,000 distinct CDR3 sequences, more than 40% occurring once. Sequences were obtained from blood. This TCR came from a woman aged 55-69 years in good health. The chain carries TRBV7-9 and TRBJ2-1; 8 bases line up with TRBD2. CDR3 in DNA: TGTGCCAGCAGCCGGGGACGAGCGGGAGCGGGTGTGCAGTTCTTC. This encodes CASSRGRAGAGVQFF.